This T cell receptor (beta chain) was retrieved from a study of blood T cell repertoires in COVID-19. On the study more broadly: Spain, Italy and the United States supplied samples that represented acute and convalescent COVID-19. Sources were T cells, B-cell-depleted T cells, or PBMCs; the material itself was cDNA or gDNA.

Original processing methods: Amplifying reference gene primers gave estimates of nucleated cell counts. Data came from immunoSEQ multiplex PCR; TCRdb stores just in-frame clones and leaves some out. The V and J calls and clone size were taken over from that table, and D and trimming were inferred from the DNA. The table includes 200,000 to 250,000 clones, 80% to 90% detected once. The V gene end was trimmed by 1 base and the J gene end by 8 bases; junction bases not matched to a gene: 8. The germline V gene has CDR1 SGHDT and CDR2 YYEEEE. The CDR3 covers 14 residues. Within the 2 weeks before study entry, each person in the exposed group met a COVID-19 case.

The rearrangement uses TRBV5-6 and TRBJ1-2, with 7 nucleotides matching TRBD1. This TCR was sampled from a woman aged 30 to 39 who had been exposed to COVID-19. The sequenced sample was PBMCs or T cells enriched from blood (not recorded which). DNA for the CDR3: TGTGCCAGCAGCTTGTGGGGGACAGCGCCCGGCTACACCTTC. Residues: CASSLWGTAPGYTF.